This is a list of T cell receptor beta chains from one sample in a study of identical twins. TCRdb re-called the 5' RACE reads with MiXCR, one entry per CDR3 protein. The table has around 95,000 distinct CDR3 sequences, under 7% seen once; the top ten hold 12%. The sample consisted of memory T cells sorted from blood. The source is a woman in her forties or fifties in good health. Each CDR3 is given without its conserved first and last residue.

TRBV6-5	TRBJ1-6	ASSTPGQGLSSYNSPLH
TRBV27	TRBJ2-1	ASSLSSESSYNEQF
TRBV5-5	TRBJ2-4	ASSPGLAGVRGPKNIQY
TRBV5-4	TRBJ2-5	ASSLAGQGRQETQY
TRBV4-1	TRBJ1-2	ASSQGGTYTRGNGYT
TRBV5-1	TRBJ2-7	ASSPRTSGGYEQY
TRBV10-2	TRBJ1-5	ASSELRQSNQPQH
TRBV4-2	TRBJ2-3	ASSQERMAGGTDTQY
TRBV15	TRBJ2-1	ATRAVAGVNNEQF
TRBV20-1	TRBJ1-2	SAPTGGNGYT
TRBV30	TRBJ2-2	AIRRATGELF
TRBV29-1	TRBJ2-5	SQTIGKVEY
TRBV5-1	TRBJ2-3	ASSPGQGSDTQY
TRBV30	TRBJ1-4	AWKRGLQEKLF
TRBV7-8	TRBJ1-2	ASSLPGEPNYGYT
TRBV7-9	TRBJ2-3	ASSPPGVTLTLTQY
TRBV7-8	TRBJ2-5	ASSLFSGEGTQY
TRBV7-3	TRBJ2-2	ASSRLAGAGELF
TRBV5-5	TRBJ2-1	ASSLGRGRGEVNEQF
TRBV3-1	TRBJ1-2	ASSLLPTGGYGYT
TRBV6-1	TRBJ1-3	ATRRGLAGNTIY
TRBV4-1	TRBJ2-2	ASSQSEGRANTGELF
TRBV20-1	TRBJ2-7	SSLEGAGAYEQY
TRBV12-3/TRBV12-4	TRBJ2-7	ASRVAGGYEQY
TRBV2	TRBJ2-2	ASSVRGTGELF
TRBV20-1	TRBJ1-1	SVKIQQGHTEAF
TRBV5-4	TRBJ2-7	ASSGGLASYEQY
TRBV11-2	TRBJ1-1	ASSLGNIGWTNEGNIEAF
TRBV6-6	TRBJ1-2	ASRAGGGDYGYT
TRBV20-1	TRBJ1-2	SARERAYGYT
TRBV6-6	TRBJ1-4	ASTPDFNEKLF
TRBV14	TRBJ2-3	ASSQRGTSTDTQY
TRBV5-1	TRBJ2-1	ASKGGQSSYNEQF
TRBV14	TRBJ2-5	ASRSRGETQY
TRBV19	TRBJ2-3	ASSIQGLVSADTQY
TRBV11-2	TRBJ2-7	ASSLEGGREQY
TRBV3-1	TRBJ2-1	ASSSLGLEGAPQF
TRBV6-2/TRBV6-3	TRBJ1-1	ASSEAGTGGLEAF
TRBV10-3	TRBJ1-1	AIRPTGASEAF
TRBV11-2	TRBJ1-4	ASSRGTNTNEKLF
TRBV12-3/TRBV12-4	TRBJ2-7	ASSFSGFEQY
TRBV7-9	TRBJ2-7	ASRGDSSYEQY
TRBV4-1	TRBJ2-4	ASSPGLGDKNIQY
TRBV5-1	TRBJ1-1	ASSLEVVRASSEAF
TRBV5-6	TRBJ1-2	ASSFTQASGGYT
TRBV7-2	TRBJ1-4	ASSPRGLLEEKLF
TRBV5-1	TRBJ1-1	ASSSGTGSTEAF
TRBV14	TRBJ2-5	ASSSGTSRKETQY
TRBV24-1	TRBJ2-5	ATSDFAGIGQETQY
TRBV3-1	TRBJ2-5	ASRRAGETQY
TRBV9	TRBJ1-3	ASRSVGGNTIY
TRBV28	TRBJ1-3	ASSLGHLSGNTIY
TRBV6-5	TRBJ2-3	ASSYSRRDTQY
TRBV4-2	TRBJ2-1	ASSQGSKSAEQF
TRBV20-1	TRBJ2-1	RARDQVGKDRWDEQF
TRBV29-1	TRBJ2-5	SVLLAGAQY